This record covers a single TCR beta chain. This sample stems from a study of blood T cell repertoires in COVID-19. Study background: The study drew acute and convalescent COVID-19 samples from the United States, Italy and Spain. T cells, B-cell-depleted T cells, or PBMCs supplied cDNA or gDNA.

As originally analysed: Reference gene primer amplification yielded estimated nucleated cell counts. Only in-frame clones appear in the TCRdb table, and some are missing; sequencing was by immunoSEQ multiplex PCR. Clone size and the V and J calls come from that table; the DNA yielded D and trimming. The table has 150,000 or so clones, 80% to 90% seen once. This CDR3 has 13 residues. V was clipped by 2 bases and J by 6 bases, with 8 bases between them. Looked up from germline, CDR1 is LGHDT and CDR2 is YNNKEL (reference sequence). The V and J genes are TRBV3-1 (or the pseudogene TRBV3-2) and TRBJ1-5; D is uncertain. The source is a woman between 65 and 79 years old with acute or convalescent COVID-19. The specimen sequenced was peripheral blood. The CDR3 is CASSQRGSQPQHF. In DNA form, the CDR3 reads TGTGCCAGCAGCCAACGGGGAAGTCAGCCCCAGCATTTT.